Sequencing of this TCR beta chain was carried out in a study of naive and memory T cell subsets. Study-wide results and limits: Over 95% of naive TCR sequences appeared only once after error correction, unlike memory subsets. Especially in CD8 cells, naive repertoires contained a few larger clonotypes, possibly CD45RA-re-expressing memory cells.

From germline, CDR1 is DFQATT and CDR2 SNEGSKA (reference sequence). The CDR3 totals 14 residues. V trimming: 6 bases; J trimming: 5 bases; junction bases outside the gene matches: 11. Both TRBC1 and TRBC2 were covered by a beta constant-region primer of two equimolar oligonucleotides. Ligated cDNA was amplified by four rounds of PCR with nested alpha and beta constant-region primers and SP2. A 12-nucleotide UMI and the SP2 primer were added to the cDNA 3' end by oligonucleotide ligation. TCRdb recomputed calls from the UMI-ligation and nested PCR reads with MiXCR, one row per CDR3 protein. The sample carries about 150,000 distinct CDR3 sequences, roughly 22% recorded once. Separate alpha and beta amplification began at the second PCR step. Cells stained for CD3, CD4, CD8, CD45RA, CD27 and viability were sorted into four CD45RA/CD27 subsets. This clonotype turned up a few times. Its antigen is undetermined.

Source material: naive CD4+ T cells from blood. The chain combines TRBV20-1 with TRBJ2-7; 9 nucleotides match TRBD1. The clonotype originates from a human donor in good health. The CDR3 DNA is TGCAGTGCAAAGAGAACAGGGGGCATCCACGAGCAGTACTTC. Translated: CSAKRTGGIHEQYF.